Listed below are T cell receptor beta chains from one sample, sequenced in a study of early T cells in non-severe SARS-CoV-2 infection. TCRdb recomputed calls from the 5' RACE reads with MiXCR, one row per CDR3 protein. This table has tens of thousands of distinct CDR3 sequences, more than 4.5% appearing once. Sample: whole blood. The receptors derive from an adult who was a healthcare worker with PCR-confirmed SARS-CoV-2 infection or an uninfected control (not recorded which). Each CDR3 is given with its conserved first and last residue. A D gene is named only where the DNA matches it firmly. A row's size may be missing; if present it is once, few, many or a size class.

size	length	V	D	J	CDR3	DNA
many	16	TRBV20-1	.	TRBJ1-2	CSAIFFVPGAVYGYTF	TGCAGTGCTATATTCTTTGTTCCGGGGGCGGTCTATGGCTACACCTTC
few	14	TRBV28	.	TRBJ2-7	CASSLGPTPYEQYF	TGTGCCAGCAGCCTGGGTCCCACCCCCTACGAGCAGTACTTC
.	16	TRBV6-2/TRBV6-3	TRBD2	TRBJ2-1	CASSSPGTRLYNEQFF	TGTGCCAGCAGTTCCCCCGGGACTAGGCTGTACAATGAGCAGTTCTTC
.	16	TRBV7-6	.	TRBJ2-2	CASSLQAGENTGELFF	TGTGCCAGCAGCTTACAGGCGGGTGAGAACACCGGGGAGCTGTTTTTT
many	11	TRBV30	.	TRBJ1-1	CAWSVGAEAFF	TGTGCCTGGAGTGTAGGCGCTGAAGCTTTCTTT
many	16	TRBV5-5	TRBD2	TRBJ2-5	CASSLTSGLTQETQYF	TGTGCCAGCAGCTTAACTAGCGGACTAACTCAAGAGACCCAGTACTTC
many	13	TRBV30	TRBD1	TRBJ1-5	CAWGGQGAQPQHF	TGTGCCTGGGGTGGACAGGGTGCGCAGCCCCAGCATTTT
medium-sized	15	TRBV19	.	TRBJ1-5	CASSIFVGVNQPQHF	TGTGCCAGTAGTATTTTTGTCGGGGTCAATCAGCCCCAGCATTTT
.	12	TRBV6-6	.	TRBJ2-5	CASSYSEGTQYF	TGTGCCAGCAGTTACTCGGAAGGGACCCAGTACTTC
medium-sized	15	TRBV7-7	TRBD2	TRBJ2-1	CASSLEGLAGGEQFF	TGTGCTAGCAGCTTAGAGGGACTAGCGGGAGGTGAGCAGTTCTTC
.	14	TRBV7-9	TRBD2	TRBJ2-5	CASTTSGVQETQYF	TGTGCCAGCACCACTAGCGGGGTCCAAGAGACCCAGTACTTC
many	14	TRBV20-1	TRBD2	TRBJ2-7	CSAQRPSGFYEQYF	TGCAGTGCTCAGAGGCCTAGCGGATTTTACGAGCAGTACTTC
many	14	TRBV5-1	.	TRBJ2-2	CASSEQGNTGELFF	TGCGCCAGCAGTGAGCAGGGTAACACCGGGGAGCTGTTTTTT
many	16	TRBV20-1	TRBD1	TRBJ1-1	CSARDRDRGLGTEAFF	TGCAGTGCTAGAGATCGAGACAGGGGGCTGGGCACTGAAGCTTTCTTT
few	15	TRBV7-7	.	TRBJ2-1	CASSLGDARYNEQFF	TGTGCCAGCAGCTTAGGGGACGCCCGCTACAATGAGCAGTTCTTC
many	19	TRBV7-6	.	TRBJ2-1	CASRPTGLTVSISYNEQFF	TGTGCCAGCAGACCGACGGGCCTTACAGTATCCATCTCCTACAATGAGCAGTTCTTC
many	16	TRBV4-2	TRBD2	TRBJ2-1	CASSQDPASGSNEQFF	TGTGCCAGCAGCCAAGATCCGGCTAGCGGGAGCAATGAGCAGTTCTTC
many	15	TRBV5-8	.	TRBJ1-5	CASSLSGAVDQPQHF	TGTGCCAGCAGCCTATCTGGGGCAGTCGATCAGCCCCAGCATTTT
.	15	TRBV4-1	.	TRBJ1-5	CASSQDPNSNQPQHF	TGCGCCAGCAGCCAAGACCCGAATAGCAATCAGCCCCAGCATTTT
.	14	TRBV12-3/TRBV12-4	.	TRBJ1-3	CASRGDSARSTIYF	TGTGCCAGCAGAGGGGATTCGGCCCGAAGCACCATATATTTT
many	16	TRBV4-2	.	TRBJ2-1	CASSQDFQKSYNEQFF	TGTGCCAGCAGCCAAGATTTTCAGAAAAGCTACAATGAGCAGTTCTTC
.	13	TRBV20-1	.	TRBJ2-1	CSAFRRSYNEQFF	TGCAGTGCCTTTCGGAGGAGCTACAATGAGCAGTTCTTC
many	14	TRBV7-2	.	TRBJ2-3	CASSTSYSTDTQYF	TGTGCCAGCAGTACTAGCTATAGCACAGATACGCAGTATTTT
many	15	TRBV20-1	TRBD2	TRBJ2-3	CSARDPGLVRDTQYF	TGCAGTGCTAGAGACCCTGGACTAGTAAGGGATACGCAGTATTTT
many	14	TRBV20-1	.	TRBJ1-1	CSASRPGRSTEAFF	TGCAGTGCTAGCAGGCCGGGAAGGTCCACTGAAGCTTTCTTT
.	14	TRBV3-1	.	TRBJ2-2	CASSQAKGGGELFF	TGTGCCAGCAGCCAAGCGAAGGGAGGCGGGGAGCTGTTTTTT
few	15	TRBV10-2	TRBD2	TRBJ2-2	CASSERGGSFGELFF	TGCGCCAGCAGTGAGCGGGGGGGATCATTCGGGGAGCTGTTTTTT
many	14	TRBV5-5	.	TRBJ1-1	CASSLQAMNTEAFF	TGTGCCAGCAGCCTACAGGCTATGAACACTGAAGCTTTCTTT
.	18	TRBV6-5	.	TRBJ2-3	CASRVGRVPMHSTDTQYF	TGTGCCAGCAGGGTAGGGCGAGTCCCTATGCACAGCACAGATACGCAGTATTTT